This TCR beta chain appears in the sequencing data of a study of shared clonotypes between healthy human individuals. Sequencing used immunoSEQ multiplex PCR; TCRdb keeps in-frame clones, though not all of them. The sample includes about 1.5 million clones, about 98% of them seen just once. Trimming took 2 bases from V and 3 from J, leaving 7 bases between them. Germline V gene sequence: CDR1 ENHRY, CDR2 SYGVKD. This CDR3 region has 13 residues. The chain has TRBV10-3 and TRBJ2-5; D unclear. Material for sequencing was naive CD4+ T cells sorted from blood. The subset: CD45RA+ positively selected. This receptor was taken from a young man in good health. This CDR3 is CAISEATKETQYF. CDR3 DNA sequence: TGTGCCATCAGTGAGGCTACGAAAGAGACCCAGTACTTC.